This TCR beta chain was recorded in a study of blood T cell repertoires in COVID-19. Seattle-derived patients entered the study during active infection and were followed longitudinally. Profiled with immunoSEQ multiplex PCR; TCRdb holds only in-frame clones, not every one. The repertoire has roughly 200,000 clones, roughly nine tenths of them found once; the top ten carry roughly 10%. CDR3 length: 13 amino acids. Between the trimmed V and J ends, which lost 5 bases and 7 bases, there was a span of 13 bases. Germline CDR1 KGHDR, CDR2 SFDVKD. The chain links TRBV24-1 to TRBJ1-2, with D possibly TRBD1 on 6 matching bases. This receptor was identified in a woman between 50 and 59 years old with COVID-19, enrolled during active disease. The sample comprised peripheral blood. The CDR3 is CATSAWRGGGYTF. The CDR3 region has the DNA TGTGCCACCAGTGCCTGGAGGGGGGGTGGCTACACCTTC.